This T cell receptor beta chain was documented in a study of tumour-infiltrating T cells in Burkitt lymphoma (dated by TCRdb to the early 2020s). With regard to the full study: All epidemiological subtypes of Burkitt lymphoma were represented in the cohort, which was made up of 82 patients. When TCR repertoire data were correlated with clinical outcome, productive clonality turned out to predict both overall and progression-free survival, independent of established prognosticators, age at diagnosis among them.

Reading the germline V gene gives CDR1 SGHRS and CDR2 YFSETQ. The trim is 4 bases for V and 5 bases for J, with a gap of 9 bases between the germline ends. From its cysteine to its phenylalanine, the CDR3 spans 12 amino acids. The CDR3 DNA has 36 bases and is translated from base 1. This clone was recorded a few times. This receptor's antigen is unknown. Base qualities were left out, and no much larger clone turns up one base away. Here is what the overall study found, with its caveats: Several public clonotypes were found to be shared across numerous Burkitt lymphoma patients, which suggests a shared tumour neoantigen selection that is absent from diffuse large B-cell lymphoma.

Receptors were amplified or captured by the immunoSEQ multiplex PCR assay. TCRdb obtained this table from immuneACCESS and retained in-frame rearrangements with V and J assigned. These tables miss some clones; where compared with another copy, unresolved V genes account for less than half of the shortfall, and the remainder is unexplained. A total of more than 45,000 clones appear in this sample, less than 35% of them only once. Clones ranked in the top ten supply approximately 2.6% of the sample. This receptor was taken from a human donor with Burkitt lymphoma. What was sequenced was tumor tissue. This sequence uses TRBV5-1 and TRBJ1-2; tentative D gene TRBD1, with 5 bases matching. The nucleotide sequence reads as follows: TGCGCCAGCAGCCGCGACAGTTATGGCTACACCTTC. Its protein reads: CASSRDSYGYTF. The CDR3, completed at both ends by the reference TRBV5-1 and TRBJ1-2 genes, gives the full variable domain KAGVTQTPRYLIKTRGQQVTLSCSPISGHRSVSWYQQTPGQGLQFLFEYFSETQRNKGNFPGRFSGRQFSNSRSEMNVSTLELGDSALYLCASSRDSYGYTFGSGTRLTVV.